Below are 10 T cell receptor beta chains sequenced from a single sample in a study of blood T cell repertoires in COVID-19. TCRdb's copy holds only in-frame clones and misses some; the assay was immunoSEQ multiplex PCR. This table holds some 200,000 clones, approximately 86% found once. Specimen: peripheral blood. These receptors came from a woman at least 80 years old with acute or convalescent COVID-19.

This clone turned up a few times. An end of the junction does not agree with germline; a read error may underlie this. This chain connects TRBV5-4 to TRBJ1-2, with 10 positions matching TRBD1. The CDR3 loop spans 12 amino acids. Germline lookup yields CDR1 SGHNT and CDR2 YYREEE (reference sequence). In nucleotides, the CDR3 is TGTGCCAGCAGCTTCTTAGGACAGGGGGATTTCTTC. This codes for CASSFLGQGDFF.

V usage is TRBV6-5 and J usage is TRBJ2-7; 10 nucleotides align to TRBD1. V gave up 6 bases and J gave up 7 bases; unmatched junction bases: 12. The CDR3 contains 15 residues. Germline assignment: CDR1 MNHEY and CDR2 SVGAGI. The CDR3: CASSFDRGRSGEQYF. The CDR3 DNA reads TGTGCCAGCAGCTTCGACAGGGGGCGCTCGGGGGAGCAGTACTTC.

The chain is built from TRBV7-9 and TRBJ1-2; D gene uncertain. V dropped 1 base and J dropped 8 bases, with 11 bases sitting between them. Per germline, CDR1 SEHNR and CDR2 FQNEAQ (reference sequence). The CDR3 is 13 amino acids. The CDR3 region has the DNA TGTGCCAGCAGCTTAGAGTTGGGCCTCGGCTACACCTTC. Translation: CASSLELGLGYTF.

The chain carries TRBV7-8 and TRBJ2-7; D ambiguous. CDR1 and CDR2 from the germline V gene are SGHVS and FQNEAQ. CDR3 length equals 14 residues. V was trimmed by 1 base and J by 1 base, leaving 8 bases between them. In DNA form, the CDR3 reads TGTGCCAGCAGCTTAGATGTCAAATCCTACGAGCAGTACTTC. Translating gives CASSLDVKSYEQYF.

The rearrangement uses TRBV6-1 and TRBJ1-3; no reliable D call. CDR3 length: 16 amino acids. The germline gives CDR1 MNHNS, CDR2 SASEGT. V lost 4 bases, J lost 0 bases, and 13 bases lay in between. The CDR3 coding sequence is TGTGCCAGCAGTGGCTTTAACGGGAGCTCTGGAAACACCATATATTTT. Its translation is CASSGFNGSSGNTIYF.

This chain connects TRBV7-3 to TRBJ2-1, with TRBD1 matching 9 bases. Germline V gene data show CDR1 as SGHTA and CDR2 as FQGTGA. The CDR3 sequence is 15 residues long. The V gene end was trimmed by 4 bases and the J gene end by 2 bases; junction bases not matched to a gene: 3. In DNA form, the CDR3 reads TGTGCCAGCAGCTCAGGACAGGGGACCTACAATGAGCAGTTCTTC. Protein: CASSSGQGTYNEQFF. Full variable domain (missing parts from reference TRBV7-3 and TRBJ2-1): GAGVSQTPSNKVTEKGKYVELRCDPISGHTALYWYRQSLGQGPEFLIYFQGTGAADDSGLPNDRFFAVRPEGSVSTLKIQRTERGDSAVYLCASSSGQGTYNEQFFGPGTRLTVL.

The J gene is TRBJ1-2, the V gene TRBV27; D call uncertain. This CDR3 spans 14 amino acids. Trimming shortened V by 3 bases and J by 9 bases, and 17 bases separated the two germline ends. The germline CDR1 and CDR2 sequences are MNHEY and SMNVEV (reference sequence). The CDR3, as DNA: TGTGCCAGCAGTTTCGGACTCGGGCGGATGCGCTACACCTTC. This translates into CASSFGLGRMRYTF.

CDR3 sequence (DNA): TGTGCCAGCAGCTTGGTGGAGGGCCAGACCCAGTACTTC. The encoded protein is CASSLVEGQTQYF. V and J are TRBV5-8 and TRBJ2-5, with D possibly TRBD2 on 6 matching bases. The CDR3 is 13 amino acids. Trimming took off 0 bases at V and 6 bases at J, with 9 bases between the two ends. Germline lookup yields CDR1 SGHTS and CDR2 YDEGEE.

Regarding this clone: Other nucleotide sequences from this sample produce the same CDR3. The CDR3: CASSLAGQGGNSPLHF. CDR3 coding DNA: TGTGCCAGCAGCTTAGCAGGACAGGGTGGCAATTCACCCCTCCACTTT. The V gene is TRBV7-6, the J gene TRBJ1-6; 8 bases agree with TRBD1. The junction had 5 bases not matched to a gene; V was cut back by 0 bases and J by 7 bases. CDR1 and CDR2 (germline): SGHVS, FNYEAQ. The CDR3 covers 16 residues. Supplemented by reference TRBV7-6 and TRBJ1-6, the full variable domain reads GAGVSQSPRYKVTKRGQDVALRCDPISGHVSLYWYRQALGQGPEFLTYFNYEAQQDKSGLPNDRFSAERPEGSISTLTIQRTEQRDSAMYRCASSLAGQGGNSPLHFGNGTRLTVT.

The chain combines TRBV5-1 with TRBJ2-1; TRBD1 might be the D (5 bases). Germline V gene data show CDR1 as SGHRS and CDR2 as YFSETQ. The V end lost 0 bases, the J end lost 1 base, and 5 bases lay between the germline ends. CDR3 length equals 14 residues. The CDR3 DNA follows: TGCGCCAGCAGCTTGGCAGGGTCCTACAATGAGCAGTTCTTC. Its translation is CASSLAGSYNEQFF.